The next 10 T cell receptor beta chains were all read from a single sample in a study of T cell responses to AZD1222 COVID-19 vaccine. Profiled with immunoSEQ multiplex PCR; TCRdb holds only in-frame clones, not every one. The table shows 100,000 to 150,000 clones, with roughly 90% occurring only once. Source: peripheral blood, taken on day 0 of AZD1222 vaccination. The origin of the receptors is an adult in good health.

CDR3 loop: CASSQGGVTYEQYF. DNA for the CDR3: TGTGCCAGCAGCCAGGGAGGGGTTACCTACGAGCAGTACTTC. The rearrangement uses TRBV28 and TRBJ2-7, with TRBD2 matching 7 bases. Per the germline V gene, CDR1 is MDHEN and CDR2 is SYDVKM. Trimming cost V 6 bases and J 2 bases; bases outside gene matches: 7. The CDR3 totals 14 residues.

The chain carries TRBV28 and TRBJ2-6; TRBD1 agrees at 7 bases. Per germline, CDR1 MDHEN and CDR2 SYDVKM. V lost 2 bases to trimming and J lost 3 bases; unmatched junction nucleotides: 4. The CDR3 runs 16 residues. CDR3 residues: CASSLPRGYGANVLTF. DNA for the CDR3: TGTGCCAGCAGTTTACCCAGGGGGTATGGGGCCAACGTCCTGACTTTC.

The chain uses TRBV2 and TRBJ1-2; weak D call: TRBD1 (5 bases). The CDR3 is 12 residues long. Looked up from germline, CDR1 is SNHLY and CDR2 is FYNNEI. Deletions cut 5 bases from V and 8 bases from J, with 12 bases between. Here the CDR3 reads CASSLNKGGYTF. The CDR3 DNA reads TGTGCCAGCAGTCTTAACAAGGGGGGCTACACCTTC.

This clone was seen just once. CDR3 DNA sequence: TGTGCCAGTAGTAAGGACACAGGGGACGCTTGGCTTTCACCCCTCCACTTT. Translated: CASSKDTGDAWLSPLHF. The chain joins TRBV19 to TRBJ1-6; 7 nucleotides match TRBD1. The trim removed 4 bases at V and 9 bases at J, leaving 15 bases unmatched. The CDR3 consists of 17 residues. Germline CDR1 reads LNHDA; CDR2 reads SQIVND (reference sequence).

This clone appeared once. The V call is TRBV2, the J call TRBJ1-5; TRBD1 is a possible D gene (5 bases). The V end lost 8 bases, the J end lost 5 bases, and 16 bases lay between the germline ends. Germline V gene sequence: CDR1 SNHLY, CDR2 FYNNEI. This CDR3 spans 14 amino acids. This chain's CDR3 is CASYSGQIYQPQHF. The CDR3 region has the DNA TGTGCCAGCTATTCAGGGCAGATTTATCAGCCCCAGCATTTT.

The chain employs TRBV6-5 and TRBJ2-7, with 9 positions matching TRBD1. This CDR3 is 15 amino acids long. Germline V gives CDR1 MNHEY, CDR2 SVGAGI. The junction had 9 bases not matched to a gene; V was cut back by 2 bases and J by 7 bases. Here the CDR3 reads CASSYGEQGAPEQYF. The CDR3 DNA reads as TGTGCCAGCAGTTACGGGGAACAGGGGGCGCCTGAGCAGTACTTC.

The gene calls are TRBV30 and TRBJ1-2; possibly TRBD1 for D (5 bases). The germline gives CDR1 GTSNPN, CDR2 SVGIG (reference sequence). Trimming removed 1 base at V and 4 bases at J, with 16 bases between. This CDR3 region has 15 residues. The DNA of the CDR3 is TGTGCCTGGAGTGCCCCGGGACTCCCATCCTATGGCTACACCTTC. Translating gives CAWSAPGLPSYGYTF.

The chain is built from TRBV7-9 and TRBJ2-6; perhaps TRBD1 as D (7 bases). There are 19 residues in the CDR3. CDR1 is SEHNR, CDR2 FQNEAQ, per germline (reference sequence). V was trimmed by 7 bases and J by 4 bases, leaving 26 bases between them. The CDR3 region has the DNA TGTGCCAGCACCCGACTAGGGGGCATCTTGTCAGCCGGGGCCAACGTCCTGACTTTC. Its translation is CASTRLGGILSAGANVLTF.

The CDR3 nucleotides are TGTGCCATCACCGCGGGGGCCAGCTCCTACGAGCAGTACTTC. Translating gives CAITAGASSYEQYF. The chain joins TRBV10-3 to TRBJ2-7; D is possibly TRBD2 (7 bases). The germline gives CDR1 ENHRY, CDR2 SYGVKD. The CDR3 totals 14 residues. V lost 7 bases and J 0 bases, leaving 13 bases between the germline ends.

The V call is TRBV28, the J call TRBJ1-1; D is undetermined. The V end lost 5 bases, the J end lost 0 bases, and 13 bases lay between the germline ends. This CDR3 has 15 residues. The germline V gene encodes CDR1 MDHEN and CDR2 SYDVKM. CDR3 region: CASSPLWQLNTEAFF. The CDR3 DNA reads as TGTGCCAGCAGTCCCCTTTGGCAGTTGAACACTGAAGCTTTCTTT. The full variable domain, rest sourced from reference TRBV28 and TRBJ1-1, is DVKVTQSSRYLVKRTGEKVFLECVQDMDHENMFWYRQDPGLGLRLIYFSYDVKMKEKGDIPEGYSVSREKKERFSLILESASTNQTSMYLCASSPLWQLNTEAFFGQGTRLTVV.